These 8 T cell receptor beta chains originate from one sample sequenced in a study of T-cell reconstitution after alpha-beta-depleted transplantation in children. Molecular barcoding with unique molecular identifiers was used for the TCRbeta library. TCRdb processed the PCR reads anew with MiXCR; each CDR3 protein has one entry. Counted here are 500,000 to 650,000 distinct CDR3 sequences, 10% to 15% occurring once; the ten biggest clones make up approximately 2%. The sample here was PBMCs, mostly from graft donor cells, taken 360 days after TCRalphabeta/CD19-depleted stem cell transplant. These receptors came from a male patient between 5 and 17 years old who had a stem cell transplant for acute myeloid leukemia, so the T cells may come from the graft donor.

V is TRBV28 and J is TRBJ2-1; D uncertain. CDR3 size: 11 residues. CDR1 is MDHEN and CDR2 is SYDVKM in the germline V gene. The V end was cut by 7 bases, the J end by 10 bases, with 11 bases between. CDR3 loop: CASTVFKEQFF. Written as DNA, the CDR3 is TGTGCCAGCACAGTTTTTAAAGAGCAGTTCTTC.

The sample holds a few counts of this clonotype. The chain carries TRBV27 and TRBJ1-2; 7 bases are shared with TRBD1. The germline gives CDR1 MNHEY, CDR2 SMNVEV (reference sequence). With V trimmed by 6 bases and J by 0 bases, 10 bases remained unmatched. This CDR3 has 16 residues. The CDR3 protein is CASSMGGTASNYGYTF. In nucleotides, the CDR3 is TGTGCCAGCAGCATGGGGGGGACAGCCTCTAACTATGGCTACACCTTC.

The chain has TRBV7-6 and TRBJ2-1, with D possibly being TRBD1 or TRBD2 (6 bases each). V lost 1 base, J lost 12 bases, and 22 bases lay in between. The germline gives CDR1 SGHVS, CDR2 FNYEAQ. There are 16 residues in the CDR3. This CDR3 is CASSLVPVTEGGLQFF. In DNA, the CDR3 is TGTGCCAGCAGCTTAGTTCCGGTCACGGAAGGGGGGTTGCAGTTCTTC. The whole variable domain, filled in from reference TRBV7-6 and TRBJ2-1, reads GAGVSQSPRYKVTKRGQDVALRCDPISGHVSLYWYRQALGQGPEFLTYFNYEAQQDKSGLPNDRFSAERPEGSISTLTIQRTEQRDSAMYRCASSLVPVTEGGLQFFGPGTRLTVL.

The chain joins TRBV7-2 to TRBJ2-7; no clear D. The germline V gene encodes CDR1 SGHTA and CDR2 FQGNSA. This CDR3 is built from 13 residues. V shed 5 bases and J shed 3 bases, with 11 bases lying between them. CDR3 region: CASSTRWGYEQYF. CDR3 DNA: TGTGCCAGCAGCACCAGGTGGGGCTACGAGCAGTACTTC.

The chain uses TRBV20-1 and TRBJ2-1; the D gene is possibly TRBD2 (6 bases). The V gene's germline CDR1 is DFQATT and CDR2 SNEGSKA (reference sequence). The CDR3 consists of 13 residues. The V gene lost 6 bases and the J gene lost 7 bases, with 16 bases spanning the gap. DNA of the CDR3: TGCAGTGCCAGGAGACTAGTTGGGAATGAGCAGTTCTTC. It yields the protein CSARRLVGNEQFF.

In this sample, this clonotype turned up a few times. This rearrangement joins TRBV9 to TRBJ1-1; no clear D. Germline assignment: CDR1 SGDLS and CDR2 YYNGEE. Trimming cost V 0 bases and J 5 bases, with 8 bases left between them. This CDR3 has 13 residues. The DNA for the CDR3 is TGTGCCAGCAGCGTAGCGGGGAAAACTGAAGCTTTCTTT. Translation: CASSVAGKTEAFF. Filled out from reference TRBV9 and TRBJ1-1, the complete variable domain reads DSGVTQTPKHLITATGQRVTLRCSPRSGDLSVYWYQQSLDQGLQFLIQYYNGEERAKGNILERFSAQQFPDLHSELNLSSLELGDSALYFCASSVAGKTEAFFGQGTRLTVV.

About this clonotype itself: Compared with germline, one end of the junction differs, possibly owing to a read error. This chain uses TRBV12-3 or TRBV12-4 with TRBJ2-7; a possible D gene is TRBD1 (7 bases). This CDR3 contains 16 residues. CDR3 DNA: TGTGCCAGCAGTTTTCTTATCAGGGGGGCGGCTTACGGGCAGTACTTC. Its protein is CASSFLIRGAAYGQYF.

This clonotype was counted at least ten times. The CDR3 nucleotides read TGTGCCAGCAGCTTCAGCGGGACCCTGCCCAATGAGCAGTTCTTC. Translated, it gives CASSFSGTLPNEQFF. The chain has TRBV6-5 and TRBJ2-1; 7 bases align to TRBD2. The CDR3 consists of 15 residues. J lost 6 bases, V lost 6 bases, and 11 bases had no gene match. Germline V gene data show CDR1 as MNHEY and CDR2 as SVGAGI.